Listed below are T cell receptor beta chains from one sample, sequenced in a study of cytomegalovirus exposure and HLA in healthy donors. Profiling relied on immunoSEQ multiplex PCR, and the TCRdb table lists in-frame clones only, not all of them. The profile shows roughly 200,000 clones, around 79% of them singletons. The sample consisted of PBMCs. These receptors were obtained from a woman under 40 in good health and CMV-seropositive. Both conserved end residues are part of each CDR3. The order of the fields is J gene, V gene, D gene, clone size, CDR3 protein, CDR3 DNA. The D gene is left open where the match is weak. The size of a clone is reported for some rows only, either as once, few or many, or as a class for expanded clones.

TRBJ1-3 TRBV7-2 NA once CASSPRGSSGNTIYF TGTGCCAGCAGCCCCCGGGGGAGCTCTGGAAACACCATATATTTT
TRBJ2-7 TRBV29-1 NA once CSVEETDYEQYF TGCAGCGTTGAAGAGACAGACTACGAGCAGTACTTC
TRBJ1-5 TRBV6-6 NA NA CASSPTGYNQPQHF TGTGCCAGCAGCCCGACAGGATACAATCAGCCCCAGCATTTT
TRBJ2-1 TRBV19 TRBD2 NA CASSIDLGLTGGPYNEQFF TGTGCCAGTAGTATAGATCTTGGTTTAACGGGAGGACCCTACAATGAGCAGTTCTTC
TRBJ1-2 TRBV10-2 TRBD1 once CASSVPDRDYGYTF TGCGCCAGCAGTGTCCCTGACAGGGACTATGGCTACACCTTC
TRBJ2-7 TRBV11-3 TRBD2 few CASSPPGSASGKQYF TGTGCCAGCAGCCCCCCGGGTTCGGCTAGCGGGAAGCAGTACTTC
TRBJ2-5 TRBV5-1 NA few CASSLEGETQYF TGCGCCAGCAGCTTGGAGGGGGAGACCCAGTACTTC
TRBJ2-7 TRBV19 NA once CASSMVGSSYEQYF TGTGCCAGTAGTATGGTTGGGAGCTCCTACGAGCAGTACTTC
TRBJ1-2 TRBV4-1 NA once CASSPPPGGMYGYTF TGCGCCAGCAGCCCGCCCCCGGGGGGGATGTATGGCTACACCTTC
TRBJ1-5 TRBV5-4 NA NA CASSPGGGRGNQPQHF TGTGCCAGCAGCCCTGGGGGGGGCCGAGGCAATCAGCCCCAGCATTTT
TRBJ1-1 TRBV6-6 TRBD1 NA CASSPGQGFEAFF TGTGCCAGCAGTCCGGGACAGGGGTTTGAAGCTTTCTTT
TRBJ2-7 TRBV6-5 NA NA CASRPTEQPYEQYF TGTGCCAGCAGACCGACAGAACAACCCTACGAGCAGTACTTC
TRBJ2-2 TRBV9 NA NA CASSVELRGFYSGELFF TGTGCCAGCAGCGTAGAGTTAAGGGGCTTTTATTCCGGGGAGCTGTTTTTT
TRBJ2-7 TRBV7-2 NA NA CASSAGAADEQYF TGTGCCAGCAGCGCCGGAGCCGCCGATGAGCAGTACTTC
TRBJ2-3 TRBV18 TRBD2 NA CASSLLAGGGDTQYF TGTGCCAGCTCACTACTAGCGGGAGGAGGGGATACGCAGTATTTT
TRBJ1-5 TRBV2 TRBD1 NA CASSPTGGGQPQHF TGTGCCAGCAGCCCAACAGGGGGCGGTCAGCCCCAGCATTTT
TRBJ2-7 TRBV6-1 TRBD1 NA CASSSYLGQGYEQYF TGTGCCAGCAGTTCATATCTGGGACAGGGCTACGAGCAGTACTTC
TRBJ2-1 TRBV6-5 NA NA CASSYSETGSFNEQFF TGTGCCAGCAGTTACTCGGAGACAGGATCTTTCAATGAGCAGTTCTTC
TRBJ1-6 TRBV5-8 NA NA CASSLERGGGSLHF TGTGCCAGCAGCTTGGAAAGGGGAGGGGGATCCCTCCACTTT
TRBJ2-5 TRBV9 NA NA CASSVETGPQETQYF TGTGCCAGCAGCGTAGAGACAGGCCCACAAGAGACCCAGTACTTC
TRBJ1-2 TRBV15 NA NA CATSSSRGYGYTF TGTGCCACCAGCTCGTCCAGGGGCTATGGCTACACCTTC
TRBJ2-1 TRBV5-1 TRBD1 NA CASSLLGTGGMGEQFF TGCGCCAGCAGCTTGCTCGGGACAGGGGGCATGGGTGAGCAGTTCTTC